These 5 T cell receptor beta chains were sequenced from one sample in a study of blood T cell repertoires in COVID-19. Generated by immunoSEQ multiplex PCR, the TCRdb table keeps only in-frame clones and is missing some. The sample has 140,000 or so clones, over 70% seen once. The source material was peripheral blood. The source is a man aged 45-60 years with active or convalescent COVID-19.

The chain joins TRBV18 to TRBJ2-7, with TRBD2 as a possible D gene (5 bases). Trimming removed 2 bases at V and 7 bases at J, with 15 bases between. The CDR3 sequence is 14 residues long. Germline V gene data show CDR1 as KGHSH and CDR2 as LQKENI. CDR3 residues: CASSPAGSEREQYF. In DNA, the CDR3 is TGTGCCAGCTCACCAGCGGGCAGCGAGAGGGAGCAGTACTTC. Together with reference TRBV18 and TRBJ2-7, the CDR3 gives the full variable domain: NAGVMQNPRHLVRRRGQEARLRCSPMKGHSHVYWYRQLPEEGLKFMVYLQKENIIDESGMPKERFSAEFPKEGPSILRIQQVVRGDSAAYFCASSPAGSEREQYFGPGTRLTVT.

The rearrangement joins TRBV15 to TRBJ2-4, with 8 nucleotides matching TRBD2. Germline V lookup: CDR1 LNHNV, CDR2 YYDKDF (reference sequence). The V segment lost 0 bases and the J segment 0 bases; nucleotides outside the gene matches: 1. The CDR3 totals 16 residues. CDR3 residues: CATSRDLAGAKNIQYF. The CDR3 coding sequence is TGTGCCACCAGCAGAGACCTAGCGGGAGCCAAAAACATTCAGTACTTC.

The CDR3 loop is CASSFRTGQTEAFF. CDR3 nucleotides: TGTGCCAGCAGCTTCCGGACAGGGCAGACTGAAGCTTTCTTT. The chain joins TRBV9 to TRBJ1-1, with TRBD1 matching 8 bases. Germline CDR1 SGDLS, CDR2 YYNGEE. V was pared by 4 bases and J by 5 bases, with 7 bases of the junction left unmatched. The CDR3 loop spans 14 amino acids.

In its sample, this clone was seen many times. CDR3 nucleotide sequence: TGTGCCAGCAGCTTGGCCGACGGTGGAGGGAATCAGCCCCAGCATTTT. Its translation is CASSLADGGGNQPQHF. This sequence joins TRBV5-6 and TRBJ1-5; D remains ambiguous. The CDR3 contains 16 residues. The V and J ends lost 0 bases and 4 bases respectively, with 14 bases between them. The V gene's germline CDR1 is SGHDT and CDR2 YYEEEE.

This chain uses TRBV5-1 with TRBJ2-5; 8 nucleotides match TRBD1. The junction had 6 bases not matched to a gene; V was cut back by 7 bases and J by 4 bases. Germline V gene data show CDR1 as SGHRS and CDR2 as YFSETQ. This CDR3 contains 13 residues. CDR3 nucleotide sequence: TGCGCCAGCTACAGGGGGTTAGGAGAGACCCAGTACTTC. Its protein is CASYRGLGETQYF.